Listed here are 31 T cell receptor beta chains from one sample, sequenced in a study of blood T cell repertoires in COVID-19. The table came from immunoSEQ multiplex PCR; TCRdb's copy has only in-frame clones and leaves some out. The table lists 310,000 or so clones, 70% to 90% of them singletons. Sequencing was performed on PBMCs or T cells enriched from blood (not recorded which). These receptors originate from a woman younger than 30 who had recovered from COVID-19.

The chain has TRBV11-2 and TRBJ1-2; maybe TRBD1 (5 bases). Trimming left V 4 bases short and J 2 bases short, with 11 bases between. CDR3 length equals 14 residues. Germline V gives CDR1 SGHAT, CDR2 FQNNGV. For the CDR3, the DNA is TGTGCCAGCAGCTCAGGGTCGGCCAACTATGGCTACACCTTC. This gives the protein CASSSGSANYGYTF.

The chain has TRBV4-1 and TRBJ1-5, with 9 bases matching TRBD1. The germline V gene has CDR1 MGHRA and CDR2 YSYEKL. The CDR3 covers 16 residues. The junction had 9 bases not matched to a gene; V was cut back by 3 bases and J by 6 bases. The CDR3 region has the DNA TGCGCCAGCAGCCAGCTGACGGGACAGGGTATTCAGCCCCAGCATTTT. Protein product: CASSQLTGQGIQPQHF.

The rearrangement links TRBV9 to TRBJ2-1; 10 bases fit TRBD2. Germline V gene lookup returns CDR1 SGDLS and CDR2 YYNGEE. The junction had 23 bases not matched to a gene; V was cut back by 4 bases and J by 7 bases. The CDR3 covers 20 residues. The CDR3 DNA follows: TGTGCCAGCAGCCCCGGGGACTATTTAGTTAGAGCGGGGGGGAGGAATGAGCAGTTCTTC. The encoded protein is CASSPGDYLVRAGGRNEQFF.

The genes are TRBV28 and TRBJ1-4; D gene ambiguous. Germline loops: CDR1 MDHEN, CDR2 SYDVKM. V lost 6 bases and J 7 bases, leaving 15 bases between the germline ends. This CDR3 has 14 amino acids. The CDR3 coding sequence is TGTGCCAGCAGAGAATGGGGAGCCCGTGAAAAACTGTTTTTT. It yields the protein CASREWGAREKLFF.

The V call is TRBV10-2, the J call TRBJ1-4, with D tentatively TRBD1 (5 bases). Germline CDR1 is WSHSY and CDR2 is SAAADI. The CDR3 sequence is 14 residues long. Trimming pared 6 bases from V and 8 bases from J, leaving 16 bases between. CDR3 sequence reads: CASRGVGREEKLFF. CDR3 coding DNA: TGCGCCAGCAGAGGGGTAGGGAGGGAAGAAAAACTGTTTTTT.

The chain recombines TRBV7-9 with TRBJ2-6, with 7 positions matching TRBD1. CDR1 is SEHNR and CDR2 is FQNEAQ in the germline V gene (reference sequence). The CDR3 runs 16 residues. V lost 5 bases to trimming and J lost 2 bases; unmatched junction nucleotides: 6. The CDR3 region is CASSQFDRAGANVLTF. CDR3 coding DNA: TGTGCCAGCAGCCAATTTGACAGGGCTGGGGCCAACGTCCTGACTTTC.

This clone has a single count. This chain connects TRBV10-1 to TRBJ1-4; 7 bases are shared with TRBD1. CDR1 and CDR2 (germline): WNHNN, SYGVQD (reference sequence). The CDR3 loop spans 16 amino acids. V gave up 5 bases and J gave up 0 bases; unmatched junction bases: 6. In DNA form, the CDR3 reads TGCGCCAGCAGTCCCTCGGACAGGCCAACTAATGAAAAACTGTTTTTT. This gives the protein CASSPSDRPTNEKLFF.

This chain uses TRBV5-6 with TRBJ1-2; 7 positions match TRBD1. This CDR3 has 14 residues. The germline V gene encodes CDR1 SGHDT and CDR2 YYEEEE. The V gene end was trimmed by 4 bases and the J gene end by 5 bases; junction bases not matched to a gene: 8. DNA for the CDR3: TGTGCCAGCAGCCGTAAAACAGGGGAGTATGGCTACACCTTC. Its translation is CASSRKTGEYGYTF.

The gene calls are TRBV19 and TRBJ1-1; no firm D call. The CDR3 length is 13 residues. Germline V CDR1 and CDR2: LNHDA, SQIVND (reference sequence). V lost 7 bases to trimming and J lost 4 bases, with 13 bases between them. CDR3 residues: CASIGVVGTEAFF. CDR3 coding DNA: TGTGCCAGTATCGGGGTGGTTGGCACTGAAGCTTTCTTT.

The chain carries TRBV29-1 and TRBJ2-1; D is perhaps TRBD1 (5 bases). The germline V gene encodes CDR1 SQVTM and CDR2 ANQGSEA. This CDR3 is built from 14 residues. V was clipped by 7 bases and J by 4 bases, with 17 bases between them. The CDR3 sequence is CSAQGTLDYNEQFF. CDR3 coding DNA: TGCAGCGCTCAGGGTACCCTCGATTACAATGAGCAGTTCTTC.

The chain has TRBV27 and TRBJ1-6, with D hard to call. Germline-derived CDR1 and CDR2 are MNHEY and SMNVEV (reference sequence). This CDR3 is built from 14 residues. With 6 bases removed from V and 7 bases from J, the gap between germline ends came to 13 bases. The chain's CDR3 is CASSRPGFNSPLHF. The CDR3 nucleotides read TGTGCCAGCAGCCGTCCCGGGTTCAATTCACCCCTCCACTTT.

The chain has TRBV2 and TRBJ1-5; no reliable D call. V was trimmed by 1 base and J by 3 bases, leaving 7 bases between them. In germline, CDR1 is SNHLY, CDR2 FYNNEI. The CDR3 runs 14 residues. Here the CDR3 DNA reads TGTGCCAGCAGTGAAGACAGAACCAATCAGCCCCAGCATTTT. Amino acids: CASSEDRTNQPQHF.

CDR3 nucleotide sequence: TGCGCCAGCAGCGTCGACAGGGGGAACACCGGGGAGCTGTTTTTT. This encodes CASSVDRGNTGELFF. The chain couples TRBV5-1 to TRBJ2-2, with TRBD1 identical over 8 bases. V shed 4 bases and J 1 base; nucleotides not matched to a gene: 3. CDR3 size: 15 residues. From germline, CDR1 is SGHRS and CDR2 YFSETQ. The variable domain in full, with the rest retrieved from reference TRBV5-1 and TRBJ2-2, is KAGVTQTPRYLIKTRGQQVTLSCSPISGHRSVSWYQQTPGQGLQFLFEYFSETQRNKGNFPGRFSGRQFSNSRSEMNVSTLELGDSALYLCASSVDRGNTGELFFGEGSRLTVL.

The chain carries TRBV30 and TRBJ1-2, with 12 nucleotides matching TRBD1. Per germline, CDR1 GTSNPN and CDR2 SVGIG (reference sequence). Trimming cost V 2 bases and J 2 bases; bases outside gene matches: 6. The CDR3 sequence is 16 residues long. As DNA, the CDR3 is TGTGCCTGGAGTAAGGGACAGGGGGCAATGAACTATGGCTACACCTTC. It is translated as CAWSKGQGAMNYGYTF.

J is TRBJ2-7 and V is TRBV4-1; TRBD2 agrees at 13 bases. Losses at the gene ends were 5 bases for V and 3 bases for J; bases not matched to a gene: 4. Germline V gene data show CDR1 as MGHRA and CDR2 as YSYEKL. The CDR3 contains 15 residues. CDR3 bases: TGCGCCAGCAGCTTCCGACTAGCGGGGGGCTACGAGCAGTACTTC. Its translation: CASSFRLAGGYEQYF.

This chain links TRBV5-1 with TRBJ2-7; 7 positions agree with TRBD1. Trimming took 0 bases from V and 3 from J; bases not matched to a gene: 12. Germline V CDR1 and CDR2: SGHRS, YFSETQ. This CDR3 is 17 amino acids long. Written as DNA, the CDR3 is TGCGCCAGCAGCTTGGAATCATACAGGGGTCTCCTCTACGAGCAGTACTTC. Translating it yields CASSLESYRGLLYEQYF.

The rearrangement links TRBV6-2 or TRBV6-3 to TRBJ2-7; 8 nucleotides agree with TRBD1. The V segment lost 6 bases and the J segment 3 bases; nucleotides outside the gene matches: 22. The V gene's germline CDR1 is MNHEY and CDR2 SVGEGT. This CDR3 comprises 19 residues. The CDR3 region is CASSQTTNLPGTGFYEQYF. The CDR3 DNA follows: TGTGCCAGCAGCCAAACTACGAATTTACCCGGGACAGGATTCTACGAGCAGTACTTC.

The chain carries TRBV11-2 and TRBJ2-1; 8 positions agree with TRBD2. V trimming: 5 bases; J trimming: 9 bases; junction bases outside the gene matches: 15. CDR3 length equals 16 residues. CDR1 and CDR2 (germline): SGHAT, FQNNGV. The CDR3 protein is CASSQKRERVGGEQFF. In DNA form, the CDR3 reads TGTGCCAGCAGCCAAAAGCGGGAGAGGGTGGGGGGTGAGCAGTTCTTC. The full variable domain, with the rest looked up from reference TRBV11-2 and TRBJ2-1, is EAGVAQSPRYKIIEKRQSVAFWCNPISGHATLYWYQQILGQGPKLLIQFQNNGVVDDSQLPKDRFSAERLKGVDSTLKIQPAKLEDSAVYLCASSQKRERVGGEQFFGPGTRLTVL.

The J gene is TRBJ2-5, the V gene TRBV11-2, with TRBD2 matching over 10 bases. CDR3 size: 16 residues. V dropped 5 bases and J dropped 5; count of bases not matched to a gene: 11. Germline V CDR1 and CDR2: SGHAT, FQNNGV. The CDR3 region is CASSPGLALNGETQYF. CDR3 bases: TGTGCCAGCAGCCCGGGACTAGCGCTGAATGGGGAGACCCAGTACTTC.

The genes are TRBV6-5 and TRBJ1-4, with D possibly being TRBD1 (5 bases). CDR3 length equals 14 residues. CDR1 MNHEY and CDR2 SVGAGI come from the germline V gene. V was clipped by 7 bases and J by 3 bases, with 12 bases between them. The CDR3: CASNNQGPNEKLFF. The CDR3 bases are TGTGCCAGCAACAATCAGGGTCCTAATGAAAAACTGTTTTTT.

Worth noting for this clone: Other DNA sequences in the same sample also yield this CDR3. The gene calls are TRBV30 and TRBJ1-5; D might be TRBD1 (6 bases). Trimming pared 2 bases from V and 4 bases from J, leaving 6 bases between. Per germline, CDR1 GTSNPN and CDR2 SVGIG (reference sequence). The CDR3 is 12 residues long. Written as DNA, the CDR3 is TGTGCCTGGAGTAGGGGGAATCAGCCCCAGCATTTT. Protein product: CAWSRGNQPQHF.

The V and J genes are TRBV6-1 and TRBJ1-4; 9 nucleotides match TRBD1. With V trimmed by 1 base and J by 8 bases, 8 bases remained unmatched. Germline lookup yields CDR1 MNHNS and CDR2 SASEGT. The CDR3 length is 16 residues. The CDR3 region has the DNA TGTGCCAGCAGTGAAGGGTACAGGGGGCGCCGGGAAAAACTGTTTTTT. Its translation is CASSEGYRGRREKLFF.

This chain joins TRBV28 and TRBJ1-6; D remains unclear. This CDR3 is built from 16 residues. The V gene's germline CDR1 is MDHEN and CDR2 SYDVKM. V lost 4 bases and J 6 bases, leaving 16 bases between the germline ends. CDR3 sequence: CASSSLAWYGNSPLHF. CDR3 nucleotides: TGTGCCAGCAGTTCTCTTGCCTGGTACGGTAATTCACCCCTCCACTTT.

The V call is TRBV29-1, the J call TRBJ2-7; D perhaps matches TRBD1 (6 bases). Trimming removed 4 bases from V and 3 bases from J, with 13 bases in between. The CDR3 is made up of 13 amino acids. CDR1 and CDR2 (germline): SQVTM, ANQGSEA. Here the CDR3 DNA reads TGCAGCGTTGGTTACAGGGACGGCTACGAGCAGTACTTC. This translates into CSVGYRDGYEQYF.

This rearrangement joins TRBV30 to TRBJ1-1, with a weak D call TRBD1 (5 bases). The CDR3 consists of 12 residues. Germline V gives CDR1 GTSNPN, CDR2 SVGIG (reference sequence). V lost 7 bases, J lost 6 bases, and 15 bases lay in between. The CDR3 sequence is CAYHGGYAEAFF. The CDR3 DNA follows: TGTGCCTACCACGGGGGTTACGCTGAAGCTTTCTTT.

V gene TRBV7-9 combines with J gene TRBJ2-7, with D tentatively TRBD2 (5 bases). The germline V and J ends were trimmed by 5 bases and 0 bases, with 11 bases remaining between them. Germline loops: CDR1 SEHNR, CDR2 FQNEAQ (reference sequence). There are 14 residues in the CDR3. The CDR3 nucleotides read TGTGCCAGCAGCCCAGGACTCATCTCCTACGAGCAGTACTTC. Translation gives CASSPGLISYEQYF.

The chain links TRBV9 to TRBJ2-1, with D possibly matching TRBD2 (5 bases). This CDR3 contains 16 residues. From germline, CDR1 is SGDLS and CDR2 YYNGEE. V lost 0 bases and J 2 bases, leaving 12 bases between the germline ends. As DNA, the CDR3 is TGTGCCAGCAGCGTAGTTTCGGGAAGCGCCTACAATGAGCAGTTCTTC. As protein: CASSVVSGSAYNEQFF. The entire variable domain, with the rest obtained from reference TRBV9 and TRBJ2-1, is as follows: DSGVTQTPKHLITATGQRVTLRCSPRSGDLSVYWYQQSLDQGLQFLIQYYNGEERAKGNILERFSAQQFPDLHSELNLSSLELGDSALYFCASSVVSGSAYNEQFFGPGTRLTVL.

The chain uses TRBV6-4 and TRBJ1-2, with 8 bases fitting TRBD1. This CDR3 is 13 amino acids long. The trim removed 5 bases at V and 7 bases at J, leaving 6 bases unmatched. Germline loops: CDR1 MRHNA, CDR2 SNTAGT. CDR3 residues: CASSRTGRGGYTF. The CDR3 nucleotides read TGTGCCAGCAGTCGGACAGGGAGGGGTGGCTACACCTTC.

The chain links TRBV27 to TRBJ1-5; tentatively, D is TRBD1 (5 bases). Trimming left V 6 bases short and J 4 bases short, with 13 bases between. CDR3 length: 14 residues. The germline CDR1 and CDR2 sequences are MNHEY and SMNVEV (reference sequence). CDR3 protein: CASRSAGPNQPQHF. The CDR3 DNA reads TGTGCCAGCAGATCGGCGGGGCCGAATCAGCCCCAGCATTTT.

The gene calls are TRBV7-8 and TRBJ1-1, with D unresolved. The germline gives CDR1 SGHVS, CDR2 FQNEAQ. This CDR3 spans 14 amino acids. Trimming took off 1 base at V and 4 bases at J, with 10 bases between the two ends. This chain's CDR3 is CASSLVEGSTEAFF. The CDR3 region has the DNA TGTGCCAGCAGCTTAGTCGAGGGTAGCACTGAAGCTTTCTTT.

This clone occurred once. This chain joins TRBV9 and TRBJ2-1; D not resolved. The germline V gene has CDR1 SGDLS and CDR2 YYNGEE. This CDR3 has 15 amino acids. V was shortened by 0 bases and J by 3 bases, with 10 bases between the two germline ends. The DNA of the CDR3 is TGTGCCAGCAGCGTAGCCAGCGCAGTCTACAATGAGCAGTTCTTC. Its protein product is CASSVASAVYNEQFF.